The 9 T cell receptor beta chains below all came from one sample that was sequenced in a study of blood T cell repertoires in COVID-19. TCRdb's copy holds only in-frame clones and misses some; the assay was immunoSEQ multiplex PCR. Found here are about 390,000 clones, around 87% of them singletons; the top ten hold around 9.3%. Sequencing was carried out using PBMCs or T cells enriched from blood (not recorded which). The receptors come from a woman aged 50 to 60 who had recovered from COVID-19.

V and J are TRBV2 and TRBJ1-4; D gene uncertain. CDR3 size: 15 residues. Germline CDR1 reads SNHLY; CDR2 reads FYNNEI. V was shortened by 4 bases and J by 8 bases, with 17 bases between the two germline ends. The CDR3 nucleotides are TGTGCCAGCAGTGGCCCCTTCCCAATCGGGGAAAAACTGTTTTTT. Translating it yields CASSGPFPIGEKLFF.

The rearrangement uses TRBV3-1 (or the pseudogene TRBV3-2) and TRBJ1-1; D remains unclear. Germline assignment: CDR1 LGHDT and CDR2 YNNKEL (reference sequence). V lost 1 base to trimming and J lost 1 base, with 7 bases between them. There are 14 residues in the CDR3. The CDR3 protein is CASSQARGNTEAFF. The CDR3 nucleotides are TGTGCCAGCAGCCAAGCTCGGGGGAACACTGAAGCTTTCTTT.

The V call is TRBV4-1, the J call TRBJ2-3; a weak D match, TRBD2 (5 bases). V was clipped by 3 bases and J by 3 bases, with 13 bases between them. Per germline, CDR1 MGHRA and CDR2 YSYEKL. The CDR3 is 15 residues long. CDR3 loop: CASSQGAVGTDTQYF. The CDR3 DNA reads TGCGCCAGCAGCCAGGGAGCAGTTGGAACAGATACGCAGTATTTT.

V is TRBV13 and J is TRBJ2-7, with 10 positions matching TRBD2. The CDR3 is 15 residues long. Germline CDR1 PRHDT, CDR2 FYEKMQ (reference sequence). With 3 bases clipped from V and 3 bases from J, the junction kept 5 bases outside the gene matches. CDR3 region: CASSFERGGFYEQYF. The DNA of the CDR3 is TGTGCCAGCAGCTTTGAGCGGGGGGGATTCTACGAGCAGTACTTC.

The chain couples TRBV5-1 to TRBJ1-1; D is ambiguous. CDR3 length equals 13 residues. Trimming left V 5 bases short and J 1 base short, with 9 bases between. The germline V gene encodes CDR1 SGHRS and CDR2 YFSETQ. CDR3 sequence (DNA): TGCGCCAGCAGTATCACGGGGAACACTGAAGCTTTCTTT. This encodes CASSITGNTEAFF.

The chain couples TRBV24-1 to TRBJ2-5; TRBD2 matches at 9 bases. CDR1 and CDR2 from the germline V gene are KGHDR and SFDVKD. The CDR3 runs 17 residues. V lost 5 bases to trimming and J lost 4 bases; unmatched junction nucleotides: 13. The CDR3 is CATSAPNKAGGPETQYF. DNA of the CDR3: TGTGCCACCAGTGCTCCCAACAAGGCGGGGGGGCCAGAGACCCAGTACTTC.

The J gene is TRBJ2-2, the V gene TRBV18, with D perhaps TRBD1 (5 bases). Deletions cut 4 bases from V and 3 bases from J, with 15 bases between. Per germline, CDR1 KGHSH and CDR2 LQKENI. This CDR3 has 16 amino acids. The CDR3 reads CASSLNGALYTGELFF. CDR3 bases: TGTGCCAGCTCACTGAATGGGGCCCTATACACCGGGGAGCTGTTTTTT.

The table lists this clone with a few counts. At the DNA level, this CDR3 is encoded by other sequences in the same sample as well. Here the CDR3 reads CASSLSGNTEAFF. CDR3 DNA: TGTGCCAGCAGCTTATCGGGGAACACTGAAGCTTTCTTT. The rearrangement links TRBV7-3 to TRBJ1-1; D remains unclear. Trimming pared 2 bases from V and 1 base from J, leaving 5 bases between. In germline, CDR1 is SGHTA, CDR2 FQGTGA. This CDR3 has 13 amino acids.

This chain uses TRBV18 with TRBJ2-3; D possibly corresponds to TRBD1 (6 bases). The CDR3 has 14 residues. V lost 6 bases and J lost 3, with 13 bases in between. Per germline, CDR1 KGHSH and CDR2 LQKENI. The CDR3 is CASSLLTGTDTQYF. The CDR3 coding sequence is TGTGCCAGCTCGCTTCTAACAGGGACAGATACGCAGTATTTT.